The 19 T cell receptor beta chains given below trace back to one sample, sequenced in a study of blood T cells in healthy people across ages. For the second PCR, which ran for about 6 to 11 cycles, a sample-barcoded 5' primer and a J-beta primer mix were used. TCRdb re-derived calls from the 5' RACE reads in MiXCR, one entry per CDR3 protein. The sample consists of around 1.7 million distinct CDR3 sequences, 25% to 30% of them appearing once. The sample taken for sequencing was blood. Source of these receptors: a woman in her twenties or thirties in good health.

As to this clonotype: At one boundary the junction diverges from the germline segment, which might be a read error. The rearrangement links TRBV11-2 to TRBJ2-1; 8 bases match TRBD2. The DNA end lines up better with TRBJ2-7; the J call may be wrong. The length of the CDR3 is 17 residues. The germline V gene encodes CDR1 SGHAT and CDR2 FQNNGV. The CDR3 loop is CSSSFGGVADTYNEQYF. CDR3 in DNA: TGTTCCAGCAGCTTCGGGGGGGTAGCAGATACCTACAATGAGCAGTACTTC.

The chain links TRBV20-1 to TRBJ2-4; unclear D gene. The DNA end is a closer match to TRBJ2-7, so the J assignment may be wrong. The germline CDR1 and CDR2 sequences are DFQATT and SNEGSKA (reference sequence). The length of the CDR3 is 13 residues. CDR3 amino acids: CSASKVGSYEQYF. Here the CDR3 DNA reads TGCAGTGCTAGTAAAGTGGGGTCCTACGAGCAGTACTTC.

This clonotype was detected many times. This sequence joins TRBV6-2 or TRBV6-3 and TRBJ1-2, with 7 bases fitting TRBD1. Trimming cost V 4 bases and J 1 base; bases outside gene matches: 6. Germline CDR1 reads MNHEY; CDR2 reads SVGEGT. This CDR3 is 15 amino acids long. The CDR3 here is CASSSTDRLNYGYTF. The CDR3 nucleotides read TGTGCCAGCAGTTCTACGGACAGGCTTAACTATGGCTACACCTTC.

The chain joins TRBV18 to TRBJ2-5, with a weak D call TRBD2 (5 bases). Germline loops: CDR1 KGHSH, CDR2 LQKENI. Between the trimmed V and J ends, which lost 3 bases and 0 bases, there was a span of 11 bases. This CDR3 is built from 15 residues. The CDR3 nucleotides read TGTGCCAGCTCACCGGTCAGAGCGGACCAAGAGACCCAGTACTTC. Translation gives CASSPVRADQETQYF.

The chain uses TRBV7-2 and TRBJ2-7, with D hard to call. The J call is in doubt because the DNA end fits TRBJ2-5 better. CDR1 and CDR2 from the germline V gene are SGHTA and FQGNSA. CDR3 length equals 16 residues. CDR3 sequence reads: CASSLTRFHGQETQYF. The CDR3 DNA follows: TGTGCCAGCAGCTTAACCAGGTTCCATGGGCAAGAGACCCAGTACTTC.

This chain links TRBV5-5 with TRBJ2-7; 7 nucleotides match TRBD1. J gave up 3 bases and V 3 bases, and 12 bases lay outside the gene matches. The germline gives CDR1 SGHKS, CDR2 YYEKEE (reference sequence). The CDR3 is made up of 16 amino acids. CDR3 in DNA: TGTGCCAGCAGCTCCCGTGCCGACAGGGACGGCTACGAGCAGTACTTC. Amino acids: CASSSRADRDGYEQYF.

The rearrangement uses TRBV24-1 and TRBJ2-7; D is ambiguous. V was cut by 9 bases and J by 4 bases, with 9 bases left in between. The germline gives CDR1 KGHDR, CDR2 SFDVKD. This CDR3 region has 11 residues. For the CDR3, the DNA is TGTGCCACCGGAGACGGATACGAGCAGTACTTC. The encoded protein is CATGDGYEQYF.

This clonotype occurred a few times. The genes are TRBV12-3 or TRBV12-4 and TRBJ2-3, with 8 nucleotides matching TRBD2. CDR3 size: 13 residues. With 8 bases clipped from V and 4 bases from J, the junction kept 5 bases outside the gene matches. CDR3 amino acids: CASRKTSADTQYF. CDR3 DNA: TGTGCCAGCCGAAAGACTAGCGCAGATACGCAGTATTTT.

The chain has TRBV7-9 and TRBJ2-7, with 16 bases identical to TRBD2. The J segment lost 3 bases and the V segment lost 3 bases, leaving 5 bases of the junction unmatched. CDR1 is SEHNR, CDR2 FQNEAQ, per germline (reference sequence). The CDR3 sequence is 17 residues long. The CDR3 nucleotides read TGTGCCAGCAGCTTGGGACTAGCGGGGGGGCCGTTCTACGAGCAGTACTTC. This codes for CASSLGLAGGPFYEQYF.

This clonotype was counted ten times or more. The rearrangement uses TRBV5-1 and TRBJ2-7; 9 bases line up with TRBD1. The CDR3 is 16 amino acids. The V and J ends lost 0 bases and 2 bases, in that order; junction bases with no gene match: 6. The germline V gene encodes CDR1 SGHRS and CDR2 YFSETQ. The CDR3 nucleotides are TGCGCCAGCAGCTTGGATCAGACAGGGGGACCCTACGAGCAGTACTTC. Its protein product is CASSLDQTGGPYEQYF.

J is TRBJ1-1 and V is TRBV3-1; tentatively, D is TRBD1 (5 bases). CDR3 length: 13 residues. Deletions cut 9 bases from V and 3 bases from J, with 14 bases between. CDR1 LGHDT and CDR2 YNNKEL come from the germline V gene (reference sequence). The CDR3 reads CASLKRGDTEAFF. DNA of the CDR3: TGTGCCAGTCTTAAGCGGGGCGACACTGAAGCTTTCTTT.

The V call is TRBV28, the J call TRBJ1-4; tentatively, D is TRBD1 (5 bases). CDR1 is MDHEN and CDR2 is SYDVKM in the germline V gene. V shed 2 bases and J shed 5 bases, with 18 bases lying between them. The CDR3 is made up of 17 amino acids. Here the CDR3 DNA reads TGTGCCAGCAGTTTAGCCTCCCTCGGGGCTGAAAATGAAAAACTGTTTTTT. Protein sequence: CASSLASLGAENEKLFF.

The CDR3 DNA reads TGTGCCTCTACTCAGGGACAGACCACCATCCCCGCGAACACCGGGGAGCTGTTTTTT. Translation: CASTQGQTTIPANTGELFF. This chain links TRBV12-3 or TRBV12-4 with TRBJ2-2, with TRBD1 matching 7 bases. Germline trimming cut 11 bases from V and 0 bases from J; bases unmatched to any gene: 21. The length of the CDR3 is 19 residues.

The table lists this clonotype with a count of one. A much bigger clone sits one base away, suggesting this may be a read error. This chain links TRBV4-3 with TRBJ1-2; D is perhaps TRBD1 (6 bases). CDR1 is LGHNA, CDR2 YSLEER, per germline. The CDR3 is made up of 15 amino acids. The CDR3 protein is CVSSQGGKPNYGYTF. CDR3 in DNA: TGCGTCAGCAGCCAAGGGGGGAAGCCTAACTATGGCTACACCTTC.

This clonotype was observed many times. The chain joins TRBV7-2 to TRBJ1-2, with 7 bases aligning to TRBD1. With 5 bases clipped from V and 0 bases from J, the junction kept 3 bases outside the gene matches. CDR3 length: 14 residues. CDR1 SGHTA and CDR2 FQGNSA come from the germline V gene. This CDR3 reads CASSRDSANYGYTF. CDR3 coding DNA: TGTGCCAGCAGCCGGGACAGTGCTAACTATGGCTACACCTTC.

In this sample, this clonotype turned up a few times. The rearrangement joins TRBV28 to TRBJ2-5; TRBD2 might be the D (6 bases). Per germline, CDR1 MDHEN and CDR2 SYDVKM. This CDR3 spans 14 amino acids. V shed 6 bases and J shed 5 bases, with 16 bases lying between them. The CDR3 region is CASSRPRGFETQYF. The CDR3, as DNA: TGTGCCAGCAGCCGTCCCCGGGGGTTCGAGACCCAGTACTTC. Combining the CDR3 with reference TRBV28 and TRBJ2-5 gives the whole variable domain DVKVTQSSRYLVKRTGEKVFLECVQDMDHENMFWYRQDPGLGLRLIYFSYDVKMKEKGDIPEGYSVSREKKERFSLILESASTNQTSMYLCASSRPRGFETQYFGPGTRLLVL.

The chain links TRBV6-5 to TRBJ1-6, with D maybe TRBD1 (5 bases). Germline V gene data show CDR1 as MNHEY and CDR2 as SVGAGI. Between the trimmed V and J ends, which lost 7 bases and 10 bases, there was a span of 11 bases. The CDR3 spans 12 residues. The CDR3 reads CASTRGRSPLHF. In nucleotides, the CDR3 is TGTGCCAGCACCCGGGGCCGATCACCCCTCCACTTT.

The J gene is TRBJ1-4, the V gene TRBV24-1; D remains unclear. This CDR3 is built from 13 residues. Germline V gene data show CDR1 as KGHDR and CDR2 as SFDVKD. The germline V and J ends were trimmed by 10 bases and 1 base, with 9 bases remaining between them. CDR3 residues: CATRGGTNEKLFF. As DNA, the CDR3 is TGTGCCACGCGCGGTGGAACTAATGAAAAACTGTTTTTT.

This clonotype has a handful of counts. V and J are TRBV24-1 and TRBJ2-7, with a weak D call TRBD2 (5 bases). The CDR3 is 12 amino acids. The germline gives CDR1 KGHDR, CDR2 SFDVKD. The V and J ends lost 3 bases and 9 bases respectively, with 11 bases between them. This CDR3 is CATSDPDEGQYF. The CDR3 coding sequence is TGTGCCACCAGTGATCCGGACGAGGGGCAGTACTTC.